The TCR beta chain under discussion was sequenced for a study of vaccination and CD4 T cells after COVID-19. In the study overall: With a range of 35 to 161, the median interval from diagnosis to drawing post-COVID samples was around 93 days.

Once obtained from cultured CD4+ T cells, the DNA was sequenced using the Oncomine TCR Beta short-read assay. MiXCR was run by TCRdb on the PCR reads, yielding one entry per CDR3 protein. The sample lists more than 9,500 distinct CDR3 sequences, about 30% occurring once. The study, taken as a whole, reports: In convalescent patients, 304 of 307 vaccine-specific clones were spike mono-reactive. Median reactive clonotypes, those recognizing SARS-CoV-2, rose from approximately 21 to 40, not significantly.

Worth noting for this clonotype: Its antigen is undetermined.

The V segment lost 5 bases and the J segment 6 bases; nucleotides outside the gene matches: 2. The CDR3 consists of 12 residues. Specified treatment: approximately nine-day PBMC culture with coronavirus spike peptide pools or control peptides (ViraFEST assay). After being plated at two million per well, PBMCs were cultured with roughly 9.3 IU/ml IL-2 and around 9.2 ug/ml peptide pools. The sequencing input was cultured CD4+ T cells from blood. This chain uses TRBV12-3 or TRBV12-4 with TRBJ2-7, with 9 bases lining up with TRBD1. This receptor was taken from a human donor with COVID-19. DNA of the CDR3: TGTGCCAGCAGTCGGACAGGGGTCGAGCAGTACTTC. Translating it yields CASSRTGVEQYF.